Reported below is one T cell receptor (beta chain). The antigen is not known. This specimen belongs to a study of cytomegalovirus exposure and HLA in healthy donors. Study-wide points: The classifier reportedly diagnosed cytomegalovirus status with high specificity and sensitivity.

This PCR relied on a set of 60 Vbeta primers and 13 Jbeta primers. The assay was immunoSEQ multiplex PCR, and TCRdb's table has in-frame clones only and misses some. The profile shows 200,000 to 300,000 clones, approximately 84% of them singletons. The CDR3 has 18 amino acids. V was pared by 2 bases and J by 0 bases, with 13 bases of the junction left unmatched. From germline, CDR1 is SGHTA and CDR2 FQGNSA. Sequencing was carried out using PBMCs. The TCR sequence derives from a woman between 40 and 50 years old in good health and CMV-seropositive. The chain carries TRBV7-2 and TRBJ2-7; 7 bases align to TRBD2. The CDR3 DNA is TGTGCCAGCAGCTTACAACCCCCTAGCGGAAGCCTCTCCTACGAGCAGTACTTC. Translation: CASSLQPPSGSLSYEQYF.